A selection of T cell receptor beta chains follows, all from one sample in a study of cytomegalovirus exposure and HLA in healthy donors. The protocol was immunoSEQ multiplex PCR, while the TCRdb copy is restricted to in-frame clones and leaves out a portion. The sample records around 80,000 clones, around 9.1% being singletons. The specimen sequenced was PBMCs. The receptors derive from a man aged 55 to 69 in good health and CMV-seropositive. CDR3s include the opening cysteine and the closing phenylalanine or tryptophan. D genes are given only for firm matches. The listing skips clone size in some rows; elsewhere it reads once, few, many or a size class.

D,J,V,size,CDR3,DNA
TRBD2,TRBJ2-1,TRBV29-1,few,CSEAGDAGNEQFF,TGCAGCGAAGCGGGGGACGCGGGGAATGAGCAGTTCTTC
NA,TRBJ1-5,TRBV29-1,NA,CSVGDWQGSQPQHF,TGCAGCGTTGGGGATTGGCAGGGAAGTCAGCCCCAGCATTTT
NA,TRBJ1-1,TRBV19,few,CASSNRVDEAFF,TGTGCCAGTAGTAACAGGGTGGATGAAGCTTTCTTT
NA,TRBJ2-1,TRBV7-8,NA,CASSPNMDNEQFF,TGTGCCAGCAGCCCGAACATGGACAATGAGCAGTTCTTC
TRBD1,TRBJ1-1,TRBV10-3,few,CAISEQGATEAFF,TGTGCCATCAGCGAACAGGGGGCCACTGAAGCTTTCTTT
TRBD1,TRBJ2-7,TRBV28,few,CASSPHRGSYEQYF,TGTGCCAGCAGTCCGCACAGGGGTTCCTACGAGCAGTACTTC
TRBD2,TRBJ2-3,TRBV4-1,few,CASSQASGGASTDTQYF,TGCGCCAGCAGCCAAGCTAGCGGGGGGGCTAGCACAGATACGCAGTATTTT
NA,TRBJ1-1,TRBV5-4,NA,CASSPPLNQGNTEAFF,TGTGCCAGCAGCCCTCCCCTTAATCAGGGGAACACTGAAGCTTTCTTC
TRBD2,TRBJ2-1,TRBV6-5,few,CASSLTSGEYNEQFF,TGTGCCAGCAGTTTAACCAGCGGGGAATACAATGAGCAGTTCTTC
TRBD2,TRBJ2-3,TRBV13,NA,CASSLEASGNTDTQYF,TGTGCCAGCAGCTTAGAGGCTAGCGGGAATACAGATACGCAGTATTTT
NA,TRBJ1-1,TRBV14,NA,CASSPLTGLNIEAFF,TGTGCCAGCAGCCCCCTTACAGGGCTCAATATTGAAGCTTTCTTT
TRBD1,TRBJ2-7,TRBV5-1,few,CASSLGQGTDEQYF,TGCGCCAGCAGCTTGGGACAGGGGACGGACGAGCAGTACTTC
TRBD1,TRBJ2-1,TRBV14,NA,CASSQSFGTDYNEQFF,TGTGCCAGCAGCCAATCTTTCGGGACAGACTACAATGAGCAGTTCTTC
TRBD1,TRBJ1-2,TRBV7-9,few,CASSRGLDRATPMGGYTF,TGTGCCAGCAGCCGAGGGCTGGACAGGGCGACTCCCATGGGTGGCTACACCTTC
NA,TRBJ2-1,TRBV7-3,NA,CASSNGYEQFF,TGTGCCAGCAGCAACGGGTATGAGCAGTTCTTC
NA,TRBJ2-2,TRBV9,NA,CASSETGARTGELFF,TGTGCCAGCAGCGAGACGGGAGCGAGGACCGGGGAGCTGTTTTTT
TRBD1,TRBJ1-1,TRBV6-5,NA,CASKPRTGQNTEAFF,TGTGCCAGCAAACCCCGGACAGGACAGAACACTGAAGCTTTCTTT
TRBD1,TRBJ1-1,TRBV19,many,CASSSPGQIMNTEAFF,TGTGCCAGTAGTAGTCCGGGACAGATTATGAACACTGAAGCTTTCTTT
TRBD1,TRBJ1-5,TRBV2,NA,CASRDRGYQPQHF,TGTGCCAGCAGGGACAGGGGCTATCAGCCCCAGCATTTT
NA,TRBJ1-1,TRBV7-2,NA,CASSYIGGDEAFF,TGTGCCAGCAGCTACATCGGGGGGGATGAAGCTTTCTTT
NA,TRBJ1-2,TRBV10-3,NA,CAITGGRLYGYTF,TGTGCCATCACCGGAGGACGGCTATATGGCTACACCTTC
NA,TRBJ1-2,TRBV19,NA,CASRGLDYGYTF,TGTGCCAGTAGGGGCCTGGACTATGGCTACACCTTC
TRBD1,TRBJ1-1,TRBV6-1,NA,CASSELGTGGTEAFF,TGTGCCAGCAGTGAACTTGGGACAGGGGGCACTGAAGCTTTCTTT
NA,TRBJ2-5,TRBV6-6,NA,CASRITGHSETQYF,TGTGCCAGCAGGATCACCGGACATAGCGAGACCCAGTACTTC
TRBD2,TRBJ2-1,TRBV29-1,few,CSVAVAGEGEQFF,TGCAGCGTTGCGGTAGCGGGAGAGGGTGAGCAGTTCTTC
TRBD1,TRBJ1-1,TRBV19,medium-sized,CASSTHRGLDMNTEAFF,TGTGCCAGTAGTACCCACAGGGGGCTAGACATGAACACTGAAGCTTTCTTT
TRBD2,TRBJ2-3,TRBV27,few,CASRGLAGGGYTQYF,TGTGCCAGCAGGGGACTAGCGGGAGGAGGGTATACGCAGTATTTT
TRBD1,TRBJ1-2,TRBV28,few,CASSYRGGYTF,TGTGCCAGCAGTTACAGGGGTGGCTACACCTTC
TRBD1,TRBJ2-3,TRBV10-3,few,CAISAPGQGFWDTQYF,TGTGCCATCAGTGCCCCGGGACAGGGGTTTTGGGATACGCAGTATTTT
NA,TRBJ1-2,TRBV28,NA,CASSSARTAGHTF,TGTGCCAGCAGTTCCGCCCGGACAGCCGGTCACACCTTC
NA,TRBJ2-7,TRBV4-1,few,CASSRSLESDEQYF,TGCGCCAGCAGCCGCTCTTTGGAGTCGGACGAGCAGTACTTC
NA,TRBJ2-5,TRBV6-5,few,CASRARGAGVETQYF,TGTGCCAGCAGAGCCCGGGGGGCCGGAGTGGAGACCCAGTACTTC
TRBD1,TRBJ1-6,TRBV6-6,few,CASSRTGSPTLLHF,TGTGCCAGCAGCCGGACAGGCTCCCCGACTCTCCTCCACTTT
TRBD2,TRBJ2-1,TRBV5-1,NA,CASSLGTSGRWNEQFF,TGCGCCAGCAGCTTGGGTACTAGCGGGAGATGGAATGAGCAGTTCTTC
NA,TRBJ2-5,TRBV5-1,few,CASSLAEETQYF,TGCGCCAGCAGCTTGGCCGAGGAGACCCAGTACTTC
NA,TRBJ1-1,TRBV5-1,NA,CASSPGTEAFF,TGCGCCAGCAGCCCGGGTACTGAAGCTTTCTTT
NA,TRBJ1-5,TRBV5-4,few,CASSLFRTDPLGQPQHF,TGTGCCAGCAGCTTGTTTCGGACAGACCCTTTGGGTCAGCCCCAGCATTTT
NA,TRBJ1-4,TRBV18,NA,CASSPRGAGATNEKLFF,TGTGCCAGCTCACCGCGTGGGGCAGGCGCAACTAATGAAAAACTGTTTTTT
NA,TRBJ2-2,TRBV7-3,NA,CASSSFGNTGELFF,TGTGCCAGCAGCTCCTTCGGGAACACCGGGGAGCTGTTTTTT
TRBD1,TRBJ2-7,TRBV6-1,NA,CASSEKTGSLYEQYF,TGTGCCAGCAGTGAAAAGACAGGGAGCCTCTACGAGCAGTACTTC
TRBD2,TRBJ2-5,TRBV5-4,NA,CASSYERGIQETQYF,TGTGCCAGCAGTTATGAGCGGGGTATTCAAGAGACCCAGTACTTC
NA,TRBJ1-1,TRBV6-1,NA,CASSEAQREWAEAFF,TGTGCCAGCAGTGAAGCCCAAAGGGAGTGGGCTGAAGCTTTCTTT
TRBD2,TRBJ2-5,TRBV30,NA,CAWSNLSGGTQDKYF,TGTGCCTGGAGTAACCTTAGCGGGGGGACCCAAGACAAGTACTTC
TRBD1,TRBJ1-1,TRBV27,NA,CASSRPGTGVVPEAFF,TGTGCCAGCAGTCGTCCCGGGACAGGGGTGGTCCCTGAAGCTTTCTTT
TRBD1,TRBJ1-1,TRBV15,few,CATSRDPRGQVVMNTEAFF,TGTGCCACCAGCAGAGATCCCCGAGGACAGGTGGTCATGAACACTGAAGCTTTCTTT
TRBD1,TRBJ1-5,TRBV7-8,NA,CASSLDRGPGNQPQHF,TGTGCCAGCAGCTTAGACAGGGGGCCCGGCAATCAGCCCCAGCATTTT
TRBD1,TRBJ1-2,TRBV30,NA,CAWSQARDRGKANYGYTF,TGTGCCTGGAGCCAAGCCCGGGACAGGGGAAAGGCTAACTATGGCTACACCTTC
NA,TRBJ1-1,TRBV28,few,CASSLGREAFF,TGTGCCAGCAGTTTAGGCAGGGAAGCTTTCTTT
NA,TRBJ2-3,TRBV10-3,few,CAISESSPSTDTQYF,TGTGCCATCAGTGAGTCCTCCCCGAGCACAGATACGCAGTATTTT
TRBD2,TRBJ2-5,TRBV29-1,NA,CSVELAGRGKEQYF,TGCAGCGTTGAACTAGCGGGAAGGGGGAAAGAGCAGTACTTC
NA,TRBJ2-1,TRBV7-2,NA,CASSVASSYNEQFF,TGTGCCAGCAGCGTAGCCAGCTCCTACAATGAGCAGTTCTTC
TRBD2,TRBJ2-2,TRBV5-5,few,CASSRSLAGGGGGELFF,TGTGCCAGCAGCCGATCACTAGCGGGAGGTGGTGGCGGGGAGCTGTTTTTT
TRBD1,TRBJ1-2,TRBV7-6,NA,CASSQDRAGNGYTF,TGTGCCAGCAGCCAAGACAGGGCGGGGAATGGCTACACCTTC
TRBD1,TRBJ1-6,TRBV6-1,few,CASSERQGPYNSPLHF,TGTGCCAGCAGTGAACGACAGGGACCCTATAATTCACCCCTCCACTTT
TRBD2,TRBJ2-1,TRBV7-2,few,CASSPSGSYEQFF,TGTGCCAGCAGTCCTAGCGGGAGCTATGAGCAGTTCTTC
TRBD2,TRBJ2-1,TRBV30,NA,CAWRTSGRDEQFF,TGTGCCTGGAGGACTAGCGGGAGAGATGAGCAGTTCTTC